This T cell receptor (beta chain) was sequenced in a study of T cells in localized non-small cell lung cancer. Study-wide findings and caveats: Highest T cell clonality was seen in uninvolved adjacent lung, surpassing that measured in tumor. Out of the top 100 tumor clones, a median about 58 were seen in adjacent lung.

TCRdb's copy holds only in-frame clones and misses some; the assay was immunoSEQ multiplex PCR. The sample contains nearly 11,000 clones, 90% of which appear only once. V was pared by 1 base and J by 5 bases, with 7 bases of the junction left unmatched. Germline V gene sequence: CDR1 SEHNR, CDR2 FQNEAQ (reference sequence). The CDR3 loop spans 15 amino acids. This clone has just one count. Its cognate antigen is unknown. This chain joins TRBV7-9 and TRBJ2-5, with 7 bases matching TRBD2. The sample in question was peripheral blood, obtained before any cancer treatment. The receptor was isolated from a male donor at least 60 years old with stage III lung adenocarcinoma. CDR3 protein: CASSLGAGAGETQYF. In DNA form, the CDR3 reads TGTGCCAGCAGCTTAGGGGCGGGAGCTGGGGAGACCCAGTACTTC. Complete variable domain (other parts from reference TRBV7-9 and TRBJ2-5): DTGVSQNPRHKITKRGQNVTFRCDPISEHNRLYWYRQTLGQGPEFLTYFQNEAQLEKSRLLSDRFSAERPKGSFSTLEIQRTEQGDSAMYLCASSLGAGAGETQYFGPGTRLLVL.